This TCR beta chain appears in the sequencing data of a study of blood T cell repertoires in COVID-19. The age range of participants was 18 to 89 years, with residence in about two dozen US areas. Method: immunoSEQ multiplex PCR; TCRdb's copy keeps in-frame clones and lacks some. Of more than 300,000 clones listed, approximately 92% are singletons. This receptor was taken from a woman aged 25 to 39 who had recovered from COVID-19. The sequenced sample consisted of PBMCs or T cells enriched from blood (not recorded which).

This CDR3 reads CASSQTGTANYGYTF. In DNA form, the CDR3 reads TGTGCCAGTAGTCAGACCGGGACAGCTAACTATGGCTACACCTTC. The chain has TRBV19 and TRBJ1-2, with 7 bases that match TRBD1. From germline, CDR1 is LNHDA and CDR2 SQIVND (reference sequence). V lost 5 bases to trimming and J lost 0 bases; unmatched junction nucleotides: 6. The CDR3 is made up of 15 amino acids.